These T cell receptor beta chains were read from a single sample in a study of identical twins. MiXCR, run by TCRdb on the 5' RACE reads, gives a single entry per CDR3 protein. The repertoire consists of roughly 490,000 distinct CDR3 sequences, with approximately 15% occurring once and the leading ten covering about 0.94%. Separately, the same data were catalogued under a study of yellow fever vaccine responses in identical twins.

Sequencing was carried out using CD4+ T cells sorted from blood. The receptor set was obtained from a woman younger than 35 in good health. The CDR3 runs from the conserved cysteine through the conserved F or W. Each record gives: J gene, V gene, CDR3 length, clone size, D gene, CDR3 DNA, CDR3 protein. D genes are given only for firm matches. A row's size may be missing; if present it is once, few, many or a size class.

>TRBJ2-7|TRBV20-1|14|few|TRBD2
TGCAGTGCTCACCCGGGACTAGCGGCCTACGAGCAGTACTTC
CSAHPGLAAYEQYF
>TRBJ2-7|TRBV4-3|19|few|TRBD2
TGCGCCAGCAGCCAAGAATGGCCCCTTAGGACTGGGGGGGAGGGGGAGCAGTACTTC
CASSQEWPLRTGGEGEQYF
>TRBJ2-6|TRBV11-2|16|-|-
TGTGCCAGCAGCCAAAGACAGACCTCTGGGGCCAACGTCCTGACTTTC
CASSQRQTSGANVLTF
>TRBJ2-3|TRBV30|14|-|TRBD2
TGTGCCTGGAGTGTAGCGGGAGCGGCAGATACGCAGTATTTT
CAWSVAGAADTQYF
>TRBJ2-1|TRBV6-6|13|-|-
TGTGCCAGCAGTGAGGGGTTCGGCGATGAGCAGTTCTTC
CASSEGFGDEQFF
>TRBJ2-1|TRBV12-3/TRBV12-4|17|few|TRBD2
TGTGCCAGCAGCGTGGGGTCTAGCGGGAGCTCCTACAATGAGCAGTTCTTC
CASSVGSSGSSYNEQFF
>TRBJ2-1|TRBV5-1|15|few|-
TGCGCCAGCAGCTACCCACAGGGATCGTACAATGAGCAGTTCTTC
CASSYPQGSYNEQFF
>TRBJ2-3|TRBV25-1|15|few|-
TGTGCCAGCAGTGAATGGGGGGATAGCACAGATACGCAGTATTTT
CASSEWGDSTDTQYF
>TRBJ2-4|TRBV20-1|17|few|TRBD2
TGCAGTGCTAGTACCGGGACTAGCGGGAGAAGCAAAAACATTCAGTACTTC
CSASTGTSGRSKNIQYF
>TRBJ2-7|TRBV20-1|11|few|-
TGCAGTGCTAGTCTCGGCGACGAGCAGTACTTC
CSASLGDEQYF
>TRBJ2-3|TRBV5-1|17|-|-
TGCGCCAGCAGCTTGGCCGGGCTAGCACCTAGCACAGATACGCAGTATTTT
CASSLAGLAPSTDTQYF
>TRBJ2-7|TRBV7-3|13|-|-
TGTGCCAGCAGCTTAACGACACAGTACGAGCAGTACTTC
CASSLTTQYEQYF
>TRBJ2-7|TRBV7-8|15|-|-
TGTGCCAGCAGCTCGGAGGGCCCTCCCAAGGGGGAGCAGTACTTC
CASSSEGPPKGEQYF
>TRBJ2-6|TRBV7-9|15|few|-
TGTGCCAGCAGCTTTCTCAGGTCTGGGGCCAACGTCCTGACTTTC
CASSFLRSGANVLTF
>TRBJ2-1|TRBV20-1|16|few|TRBD2
TGCAGTGCTAGAGCCTTAGGACTAGCGAGATACAATGAGCAGTTCTTC
CSARALGLARYNEQFF
>TRBJ2-1|TRBV12-3/TRBV12-4|15|-|-
TGTGCCAGCAGTCCCAGTGCGGCAGAAAGTTCAGAGCGGTTCTTC
CASSPSAAESSERFF
>TRBJ2-5|TRBV7-2|13|few|-
TGTGCCAGCAGTCGGACGGGAGAAGAGACCCAGTACTTC
CASSRTGEETQYF
>TRBJ1-1|TRBV6-5|13|-|-
TGTGCCAGCAGTTACCTGATTGGCACTGAAGCTTTCTTT
CASSYLIGTEAFF
>TRBJ1-2|TRBV20-1|14|-|-
TGCAGCTGCCGGGAGGGACAACGAAACTATGGCTACACCTTC
CSCREGQRNYGYTF
>TRBJ2-2|TRBV9|16|-|-
TGTGCCAGCAGCGTAAGGGCCCGGGAGTCCACCGGGGAGCTGTTTTTT
CASSVRARESTGELFF
>TRBJ2-1|TRBV2|17|few|-
TGTGCCAGCAGTGACCTTTTTTCGGCTAGCTCCTACAATGAGCAGTTCTTC
CASSDLFSASSYNEQFF
>TRBJ2-7|TRBV5-1|13|-|TRBD1
TGCGCCAGCAGCCAGGGACAGGTCTACGAGCAGTACTTC
CASSQGQVYEQYF
>TRBJ2-7|TRBV20-1|13|-|-
TGCAGTGCTAGGGACGGGAGCGGCTACGAGCAGTACTTC
CSARDGSGYEQYF
>TRBJ2-3|TRBV7-2|15|-|TRBD1
TGTGCCAGCAGCCCCGCGGCAGGGGGAGCAGATACGCAGTATTTT
CASSPAAGGADTQYF
>TRBJ2-7|TRBV12-3/TRBV12-4|14|few|-
TGTGCCAGCAGGAGTACAGGGCAGACCTACGAGCAGTACTTC
CASRSTGQTYEQYF
>TRBJ2-7|TRBV7-2|14|few|TRBD1
TGTGCCAGCAGGGCCGGGACAGGGGGCGGGGAGCAGTACTTC
CASRAGTGGGEQYF
>TRBJ2-3|TRBV7-2|16|-|-
TGTGCCAGCAGCCGCTCCGGGAGAGATAGCACAGATACGCAGTATTTT
CASSRSGRDSTDTQYF
>TRBJ2-1|TRBV11-2|14|few|TRBD2
TGTGCCAGCAGCGTTAGCGGGAGGGCCGGGGAGCAGTTCTTC
CASSVSGRAGEQFF